This T cell receptor beta chain emerged from a study of tumor T cells in aggressive B-cell lymphoma. The protocol was immunoSEQ multiplex PCR, while the TCRdb copy is restricted to in-frame clones and leaves out a portion. Among hundreds of clones listed, over 60% were seen once. The trim removed 4 bases at V and 8 bases at J, leaving 10 bases unmatched. The length of the CDR3 is 15 residues. CDR1 and CDR2 (germline): SEHNR, FQNEAQ (reference sequence). A single count supports this clone. The sequence derives from an adult with diffuse large B cell lymphoma. The chain combines TRBV7-9 with TRBJ2-1; 8 nucleotides agree with TRBD2. Material: tumor tissue. The CDR3 DNA sequence: TGTGCCAGCAGCTCCCAGGAGCGGGAGATCCATGAGCAGTTCTTC. Translated: CASSSQEREIHEQFF.